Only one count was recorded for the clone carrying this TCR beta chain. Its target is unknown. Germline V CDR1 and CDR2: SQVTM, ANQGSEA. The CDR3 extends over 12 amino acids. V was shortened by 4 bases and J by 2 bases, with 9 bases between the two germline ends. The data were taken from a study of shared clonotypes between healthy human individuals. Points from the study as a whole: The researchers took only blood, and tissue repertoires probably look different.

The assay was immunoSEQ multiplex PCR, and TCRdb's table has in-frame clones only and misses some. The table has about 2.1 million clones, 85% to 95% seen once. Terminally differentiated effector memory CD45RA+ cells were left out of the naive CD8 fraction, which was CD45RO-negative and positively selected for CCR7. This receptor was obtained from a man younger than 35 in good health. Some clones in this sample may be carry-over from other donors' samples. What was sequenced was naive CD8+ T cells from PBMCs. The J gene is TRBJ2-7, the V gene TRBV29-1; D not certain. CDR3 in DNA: TGCAGCGTTGTCTGGGGTCCCTACGAGCAGTACTTC. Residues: CSVVWGPYEQYF.